This T cell receptor (beta chain) is from a study of blood T cell repertoires in COVID-19. TCRdb's table, derived via immunoSEQ multiplex PCR, lists solely in-frame clones and lacks some. The table lists 250,000 to 350,000 clones, approximately 84% of them singletons. This clone has a handful of counts. The V end lost 4 bases, the J end lost 5 bases, and 17 bases lay between the germline ends. Germline V gene lookup returns CDR1 MDHEN and CDR2 SYDVKM. The CDR3 runs 15 residues. This sequence joins TRBV28 and TRBJ1-2; D is perhaps TRBD1 (6 bases). Specimen: peripheral blood. This TCR came from a human donor with COVID-19, enrolled during active disease. The donor label of this sample is uncertain. The CDR3 loop is CASSSRMTGTYGYTF. The CDR3 DNA follows: TGTGCCAGCAGTTCTAGAATGACAGGCACATATGGCTACACCTTC.